The next 32 T cell receptor beta chains were all read from a single sample in a study of blood T cell repertoires in COVID-19. The data were produced by immunoSEQ multiplex PCR, yet TCRdb's version contains in-frame clones alone and is incomplete. Here the sample spans a few hundred thousand clones, around 82% being singletons. Sequencing input: peripheral blood. All receptors derive from a man aged 45-65 years with active or convalescent COVID-19.

The chain carries TRBV20-1 and TRBJ2-5, with D perhaps matching TRBD2 (6 bases). The V gene lost 5 bases and the J gene lost 0 bases, with 10 bases spanning the gap. CDR3 length: 13 amino acids. From germline, CDR1 is DFQATT and CDR2 SNEGSKA (reference sequence). The CDR3 bases are TGCAGTGCTGGTGGGAGGTACCAAGAGACCCAGTACTTC. As protein: CSAGGRYQETQYF.

This chain links TRBV6-6 with TRBJ1-5; 8 bases align to TRBD1. The CDR3 consists of 16 residues. In germline, CDR1 is MNHNY, CDR2 SVGAGI (reference sequence). J lost 2 bases, V lost 0 bases, and 3 bases had no gene match. CDR3 coding DNA: TGTGCCAGCAGTTACTCCCAGGGGGCGGGCAATCAGCCCCAGCATTTT. Its translation is CASSYSQGAGNQPQHF.

This clone showed up just a few times. V usage is TRBV4-1 and J usage is TRBJ1-4, with a possible D match to TRBD1 (5 bases). CDR1 MGHRA and CDR2 YSYEKL come from the germline V gene. V was pared by 1 base and J by 3 bases, with 18 bases between. The CDR3 is 18 residues long. CDR3 nucleotide sequence: TGCGCCAGCAGCCAAGGGTCGGCTCGCGCGGGACCTAATGAAAAACTGTTTTTT. This sequence encodes CASSQGSARAGPNEKLFF.

The chain joins TRBV29-1 to TRBJ2-5; maybe TRBD2 (7 bases). Looked up from germline, CDR1 is SQVTM and CDR2 is ANQGSEA. V was pared by 6 bases and J by 4 bases, with 18 bases between. The CDR3 runs to 14 residues. CDR3 loop: CSVEGEGIGETQYF. The CDR3 nucleotides are TGCAGCGTGGAGGGGGAGGGCATTGGAGAGACCCAGTACTTC.

V usage is TRBV15 and J usage is TRBJ2-3, with 7 bases fitting TRBD1. With 0 bases clipped from V and 0 bases from J, the junction kept 3 bases outside the gene matches. The CDR3 consists of 16 residues. CDR1 and CDR2 (germline): LNHNV, YYDKDF (reference sequence). Written as DNA, the CDR3 is TGTGCCACCAGCAGAGATCCCAGGGGGAGCACAGATACGCAGTATTTT. Its protein is CATSRDPRGSTDTQYF.

V usage is TRBV7-3 and J usage is TRBJ2-6; 10 bases are shared with TRBD2. The germline V gene encodes CDR1 SGHTA and CDR2 FQGTGA. The CDR3 loop spans 15 amino acids. V gave up 3 bases and J gave up 19 bases; unmatched junction bases: 15. DNA for the CDR3: TGTGCCAGCAGCTTCGGCCTAGCGGGGGATCCCTCTCTTACTTTC. This codes for CASSFGLAGDPSLTF.

CDR3: CASSRDSGNYEQYF. The CDR3 coding sequence is TGCGCCAGCAGCCGGGACAGTGGTAACTACGAGCAGTACTTC. This sequence joins TRBV5-1 and TRBJ2-7, with 7 positions matching TRBD1. Germline V gene lookup returns CDR1 SGHRS and CDR2 YFSETQ. J was trimmed by 3 bases and V by 4 bases; bases with no gene match: 7. The CDR3 is made up of 14 amino acids.

The chain has TRBV2 and TRBJ1-6, with D possibly TRBD1 on 6 matching bases. Looked up from germline, CDR1 is SNHLY and CDR2 is FYNNEI. CDR3 length: 16 amino acids. Trimming took 5 bases from V and 0 from J, leaving 11 bases between them. CDR3 sequence: CASSPGVPSYNSPLHF. The CDR3 DNA sequence: TGTGCCAGCAGTCCAGGGGTGCCCTCCTATAATTCACCCCTCCACTTT.

A remark on this clone: The junction differs from germline at one of its ends, possibly a read error. The chain carries TRBV6-5 and TRBJ2-1; possibly TRBD1 for D (6 bases). Germline lookup yields CDR1 MNHEY and CDR2 SVGAGI. CDR3 size: 13 residues. Written as DNA, the CDR3 is TGTGCCAGCAGTGACTCACAGGGATTTGAGCAGTTCTTC. This translates into CASSDSQGFEQFF.

This chain uses TRBV28 with TRBJ2-1; 8 nucleotides line up with TRBD1. Germline trimming cut 4 bases from V and 4 bases from J; bases unmatched to any gene: 6. Per the germline V gene, CDR1 is MDHEN and CDR2 is SYDVKM. CDR3 length: 15 residues. The CDR3 DNA follows: TGTGCCAGCAGTTCGCCCAGGGGGCTATACAATGAGCAGTTCTTC. Its protein product is CASSSPRGLYNEQFF.

Turning to this clone: At one of its ends the junction is not consistent with the germline gene, which may arise from a read error. This chain links TRBV2 with TRBJ2-3, with 8 nucleotides matching TRBD1. This CDR3 has 14 amino acids. Per the germline V gene, CDR1 is SNHLY and CDR2 is FYNNEI. The CDR3 spells CASTEQGDTDTQYF. The CDR3 nucleotides read TGTGCCAGCACTGAACAGGGGGATACAGATACGCAGTATTTT. The full variable domain, rest sourced from reference TRBV2 and TRBJ2-3, is EPEVTQTPSHQVTQMGQEVILRCVPISNHLYFYWYRQILGQKVEFLVSFYNNEISEKSEIFDDQFSVERPDGSNFTLKIRSTKLEDSAMYFCASTEQGDTDTQYFGPGTRLTVL.

This clone was seen more than once but under ten times. V gene TRBV7-2 combines with J gene TRBJ1-6; 8 bases fit TRBD1. V gave up 4 bases and J gave up 8 bases; unmatched junction bases: 10. The CDR3 sequence is 16 residues long. Germline V gene sequence: CDR1 SGHTA, CDR2 FQGNSA. The CDR3 DNA is TGTGCCAGCAGCTCGGATTGGACAGGGTCATATTCACCCCTCCACTTT. This encodes CASSSDWTGSYSPLHF. The whole variable domain, remainder taken from reference TRBV7-2 and TRBJ1-6, is GAGVSQSPSNKVTEKGKDVELRCDPISGHTALYWYRQSLGQGLEFLIYFQGNSAPDKSGLPSDRFSAERTGGSVSTLTIQRTQQEDSAVYLCASSSDWTGSYSPLHFGNGTRLTVT.

This clone was detected a few times. This chain joins TRBV2 and TRBJ2-3, with no clear D. The CDR3 is made up of 14 amino acids. V dropped 6 bases and J dropped 0 bases, with 10 bases sitting between them. Germline V lookup: CDR1 SNHLY, CDR2 FYNNEI. The CDR3: CASRASISTDTQYF. The CDR3 DNA sequence: TGTGCCAGCAGGGCATCAATAAGCACAGATACGCAGTATTTT.

V gene TRBV7-2 combines with J gene TRBJ1-6; a possible D gene is TRBD1 (5 bases). Trimming took 1 base from V and 12 from J, leaving 13 bases between them. Germline lookup yields CDR1 SGHTA and CDR2 FQGNSA. CDR3 length: 14 amino acids. CDR3 coding DNA: TGTGCCAGCAGCTTAGGGCCAAGGGGAGGACCCCTCCACTTT. Its protein is CASSLGPRGGPLHF.

J is TRBJ2-1 and V is TRBV19; maybe TRBD2 (6 bases). V was cut by 7 bases and J by 5 bases, with 18 bases left in between. The germline CDR1 and CDR2 sequences are LNHDA and SQIVND (reference sequence). CDR3 length equals 15 residues. The CDR3 DNA sequence: TGTGCCAGTATCGGAGGGGCCAATGGGGACAATGAGCAGTTCTTC. This codes for CASIGGANGDNEQFF.

The chain carries TRBV6-5 and TRBJ2-7; no reliable D call. Looked up from germline, CDR1 is MNHEY and CDR2 is SVGAGI. This CDR3 is built from 13 residues. Trimming took off 8 bases at V and 1 base at J, with 12 bases between the two ends. The CDR3 loop reads CASGVGWSYEQYF. The CDR3 coding sequence is TGTGCCAGCGGAGTAGGATGGTCCTACGAGCAGTACTTC.

The chain employs TRBV24-1 and TRBJ1-3; D is perhaps TRBD1 (6 bases). Germline assignment: CDR1 KGHDR and CDR2 SFDVKD. V lost 2 bases and J 2 bases, leaving 15 bases between the germline ends. The CDR3 totals 17 residues. This chain's CDR3 is CATSDYQGKKAGNTIYF. For the CDR3, the DNA is TGTGCCACCAGTGATTATCAGGGGAAAAAGGCTGGAAACACCATATATTTT.

This sequence joins TRBV18 and TRBJ2-2; TRBD2 matches at 11 bases. The germline CDR1 and CDR2 sequences are KGHSH and LQKENI. J lost 1 base, V lost 4 bases, and 11 bases had no gene match. This CDR3 is 19 amino acids long. The CDR3 DNA reads as TGTGCCAGCTCACTAAAACCGGGACTAGCGGAGGTGAACACCGGGGAGCTGTTTTTT. Its translation is CASSLKPGLAEVNTGELFF.

This chain connects TRBV6-1 to TRBJ2-5; TRBD1 is a possible D gene (5 bases). CDR3 size: 18 residues. From germline, CDR1 is MNHNS and CDR2 SASEGT. The V end was cut by 1 base, the J end by 7 bases, with 25 bases between. The CDR3 protein is CASSEGPGHLGRLGTQYF. DNA for the CDR3: TGTGCCAGCAGTGAAGGCCCTGGACACCTAGGGCGGCTGGGGACCCAGTACTTC.

This chain joins TRBV7-9 and TRBJ2-1; 10 positions agree with TRBD2. The CDR3 has 17 residues. Trimming cost V 3 bases and J 1 base; bases outside gene matches: 6. Germline V CDR1 and CDR2: SEHNR, FQNEAQ (reference sequence). The CDR3 is CASSFGVAGGSYNEQFF. The CDR3 region has the DNA TGTGCCAGCAGCTTCGGGGTAGCGGGAGGTTCCTACAATGAGCAGTTCTTC.

The rearrangement joins TRBV7-6 to TRBJ2-5, with 13 bases aligning to TRBD2. J lost 1 base, V lost 1 base, and 9 bases had no gene match. The germline gives CDR1 SGHVS, CDR2 FNYEAQ. There are 19 residues in the CDR3. CDR3 sequence reads: CASSLEGRTSGGFQETQYF. The CDR3 bases are TGTGCCAGCAGCTTAGAGGGCAGGACTAGCGGGGGATTCCAAGAGACCCAGTACTTC.

The CDR3: CASSLAITGATNEKLFF. The DNA of the CDR3 is TGTGCCAGCAGCTTAGCCATCACCGGGGCAACTAATGAAAAACTGTTTTTT. This chain uses TRBV11-2 with TRBJ1-4, with D hard to call. Germline V CDR1 and CDR2: SGHAT, FQNNGV. The length of the CDR3 is 17 residues. V lost 1 base, J lost 0 bases, and 12 bases lay in between.

The chain carries TRBV7-3 and TRBJ2-6; 11 bases match TRBD2. Germline V gene lookup returns CDR1 SGHTA and CDR2 FQGTGA. J gave up 0 bases and V 4 bases, and 14 bases lay outside the gene matches. The CDR3 spans 21 residues. CDR3 amino acids: CASSSTGTSGRGASGANVLTF. The CDR3 coding sequence is TGTGCCAGCAGCTCCACCGGGACTAGCGGCAGAGGGGCCTCTGGGGCCAACGTCCTGACTTTC.

The chain is built from TRBV5-1 and TRBJ2-5, with TRBD2 matching over 15 bases. Looked up from germline, CDR1 is SGHRS and CDR2 is YFSETQ. The CDR3 runs 16 residues. V was pared by 3 bases and J by 5 bases, with 5 bases of the junction left unmatched. CDR3 bases: TGCGCCAGCAGCTCTGGACTAGCGGGAGGGGGGGAGACCCAGTACTTC. Amino acids: CASSSGLAGGGETQYF.

In DNA, the CDR3 is TGCAGCGTTCAGCGGGGGCATTACGAGCAGTACTTC. This sequence encodes CSVQRGHYEQYF. This chain joins TRBV29-1 and TRBJ2-7; 8 bases agree with TRBD2. Germline-derived CDR1 and CDR2 are SQVTM and ANQGSEA. CDR3 size: 12 residues. The junction had 4 bases not matched to a gene; V was cut back by 5 bases and J by 4 bases.

This chain connects TRBV6-2 or TRBV6-3 to TRBJ2-7; 10 nucleotides agree with TRBD1. Looked up from germline, CDR1 is MNHEY and CDR2 is SVGEGT. Trimming cost V 0 bases and J 3 bases; bases outside gene matches: 5. The CDR3 runs 16 residues. Written as DNA, the CDR3 is TGTGCCAGCAGTTACTCGCGAGGGACAGGGGTCTACGAGCAGTACTTC. Protein sequence: CASSYSRGTGVYEQYF.

This clone was seen once. The rearrangement joins TRBV7-3 to TRBJ2-1; 8 bases match TRBD2. The J segment lost 3 bases and the V segment lost 1 base, leaving 2 bases of the junction unmatched. CDR3 size: 15 residues. Germline V gene data show CDR1 as SGHTA and CDR2 as FQGTGA. The CDR3 region is CASSLIAGNYNEQFF. The CDR3 DNA reads as TGTGCCAGCAGCTTAATAGCGGGGAACTACAATGAGCAGTTCTTC.

This clone was recorded once. The rearrangement joins TRBV3-1 (or the pseudogene TRBV3-2) to TRBJ1-5; the D is unclear. Deletions cut 7 bases from V and 6 bases from J, with 16 bases between. Germline V gene sequence: CDR1 LGHDT, CDR2 YNNKEL (reference sequence). This CDR3 comprises 14 residues. CDR3 in DNA: TGTGCCAGCAACCCACTGCGCCCGGGTCAGCCCCAGCATTTT. Translation: CASNPLRPGQPQHF.

V gene TRBV15 combines with J gene TRBJ1-5; no firm D call. Trimming took 4 bases from V and 3 from J, leaving 19 bases between them. Looked up from germline, CDR1 is LNHNV and CDR2 is YYDKDF (reference sequence). The CDR3 runs 17 residues. CDR3 region: CATSKPLTGSFNQPQHF. CDR3 DNA sequence: TGTGCCACCAGCAAACCCCTCACGGGGAGTTTCAATCAGCCCCAGCATTTT.

This clone was counted once. V and J are TRBV19 and TRBJ1-3, with 8 positions matching TRBD1. CDR1 and CDR2 (germline): LNHDA, SQIVND (reference sequence). V gave up 4 bases and J gave up 3 bases; unmatched junction bases: 2. The CDR3 spans 14 residues. The CDR3 sequence: CASSRDRRGNTIYF. The CDR3 DNA reads as TGTGCCAGTAGTAGGGACAGGCGTGGAAACACCATATATTTT.

V usage is TRBV19 and J usage is TRBJ2-1; possible D gene TRBD2, 5 bases. Germline-derived CDR1 and CDR2 are LNHDA and SQIVND (reference sequence). The V end lost 1 base, the J end lost 6 bases, and 13 bases lay between the germline ends. This CDR3 has 15 amino acids. CDR3 in amino acids: CASSIAGIEGNEQFF. The CDR3 DNA sequence: TGTGCCAGTAGTATAGCGGGCATAGAGGGCAATGAGCAGTTCTTC.

The J gene is TRBJ1-1, the V gene TRBV7-9; D possibly corresponds to TRBD1 (5 bases). Looked up from germline, CDR1 is SEHNR and CDR2 is FQNEAQ (reference sequence). Trimming cost V 5 bases and J 1 base, with 8 bases left between them. This CDR3 is built from 13 residues. The CDR3 spells CASSPTENTEAFF. The DNA of the CDR3 is TGTGCCAGCAGCCCGACAGAGAACACTGAAGCTTTCTTT.